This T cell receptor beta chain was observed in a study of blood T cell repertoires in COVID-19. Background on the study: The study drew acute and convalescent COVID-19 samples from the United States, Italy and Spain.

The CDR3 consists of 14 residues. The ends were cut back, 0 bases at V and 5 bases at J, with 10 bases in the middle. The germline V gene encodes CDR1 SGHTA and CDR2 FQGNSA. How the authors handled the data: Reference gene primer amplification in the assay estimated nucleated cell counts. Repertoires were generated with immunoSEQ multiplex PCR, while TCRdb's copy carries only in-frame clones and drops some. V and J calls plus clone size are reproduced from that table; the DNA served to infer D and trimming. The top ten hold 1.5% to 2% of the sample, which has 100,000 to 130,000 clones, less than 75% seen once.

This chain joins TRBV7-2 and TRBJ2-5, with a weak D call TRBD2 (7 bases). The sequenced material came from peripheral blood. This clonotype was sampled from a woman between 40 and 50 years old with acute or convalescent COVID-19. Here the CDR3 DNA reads TGTGCCAGCAGCTTAGCGGGGGGGCTGGAGACCCAGTACTTC. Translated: CASSLAGGLETQYF.